The 23 T cell receptor beta chains below all came from one sample that was sequenced in a study of beta chain features in type 1 diabetes. The investigators reverse transcribed all of the isolated RNA, so they sequenced expressed TCRB transcripts. TCRdb keeps only in-frame clones here, not all; method: immunoSEQ multiplex PCR. The sample contains 850,000 to 900,000 clones, roughly 17% of which appear only once. The sequenced material came from naive CD4+ T cells from blood. These receptor sequences come from a woman in her late teens or twenties in good health.

The chain joins TRBV7-2 to TRBJ2-1, with 8 bases identical to TRBD1. V lost 2 bases to trimming and J lost 2 bases; unmatched junction nucleotides: 5. Germline V gene sequence: CDR1 SGHTA, CDR2 FQGNSA. The CDR3 consists of 16 residues. The CDR3 loop is CASSLILGQAYNEQFF. The CDR3 nucleotides are TGTGCCAGCAGCTTAATACTGGGACAGGCCTACAATGAGCAGTTCTTC.

The rearrangement joins TRBV10-3 to TRBJ2-3; TRBD1 matches 12 bases. V lost 3 bases and J lost 8; bases outside the gene matches: 9. The CDR3 runs to 16 residues. Germline CDR1 reads ENHRY; CDR2 reads SYGVKD. The CDR3 sequence: CAISDLGGQGASTQYF. The CDR3 nucleotides are TGTGCCATCAGTGACTTGGGGGGACAGGGGGCTTCTACGCAGTATTTT.

This clone was observed a handful of times. The chain is built from TRBV6-5 and TRBJ1-2; D is unclear. Trimming removed 2 bases at V and 8 bases at J, with 12 bases between. CDR1 and CDR2 from the germline V gene are MNHEY and SVGAGI. This CDR3 region has 13 residues. CDR3 DNA sequence: TGTGCCAGCAGTTACCGTTGGCCGTGGGGCTACACCTTC. It translates to CASSYRWPWGYTF.

Comment on this clone: Within the sample, other DNA sequences also encode this same CDR3. The chain joins TRBV7-9 to TRBJ2-1, with TRBD2 matching over 10 bases. The germline V gene encodes CDR1 SEHNR and CDR2 FQNEAQ (reference sequence). The V segment lost 6 bases and the J segment 1 base; nucleotides outside the gene matches: 3. This CDR3 has 15 residues. The CDR3 nucleotides read TGTGCCAGCAGTCTTAGCGGGAGGTCCTACAATGAGCAGTTCTTC. This translates into CASSLSGRSYNEQFF.

J is TRBJ2-7 and V is TRBV2; no clear D. Germline lookup yields CDR1 SNHLY and CDR2 FYNNEI. V was shortened by 3 bases and J by 0 bases, with 6 bases between the two germline ends. The CDR3 length is 13 residues. CDR3 nucleotides: TGTGCCAGCAGTGACGTACCCTCCTACGAGCAGTACTTC. Encoded protein: CASSDVPSYEQYF.

V gene TRBV7-9 combines with J gene TRBJ1-1; no definite D call. This CDR3 comprises 16 residues. Germline V CDR1 and CDR2: SEHNR, FQNEAQ (reference sequence). The V gene lost 1 base and the J gene lost 1 base, with 13 bases spanning the gap. The CDR3 sequence is CASSLGESRGNTEAFF. DNA for the CDR3: TGTGCCAGCAGCTTAGGGGAGTCCCGGGGGAACACTGAAGCTTTCTTT.

This clone was recorded a few times. The CDR3 DNA follows: TGTGCCAGCAGCCGCTTTAGCGGTATGAACACCGGGGAGCTGTTTTTT. It yields the protein CASSRFSGMNTGELFF. This chain connects TRBV7-9 to TRBJ2-2; tentatively, D is TRBD2 (6 bases). Trimming took 5 bases from V and 1 from J, leaving 14 bases between them. The CDR3 is 16 residues long. Germline V gene lookup returns CDR1 SEHNR and CDR2 FQNEAQ (reference sequence).

Only a few counts were recorded for this clone. The chain employs TRBV29-1 and TRBJ2-1, with 9 bases fitting TRBD2. V was pared by 3 bases and J by 0 bases, with 6 bases of the junction left unmatched. The length of the CDR3 is 16 residues. CDR1 is SQVTM, CDR2 ANQGSEA, per germline. The CDR3 protein is CSVDGLAGSSYNEQFF. CDR3 DNA: TGCAGCGTTGATGGGCTAGCGGGGAGCTCCTACAATGAGCAGTTCTTC.

This clone was observed a handful of times. The chain links TRBV28 to TRBJ2-1; D might be TRBD2 (6 bases). The CDR3 spans 14 residues. Germline CDR1 is MDHEN and CDR2 is SYDVKM. The germline V and J ends were trimmed by 7 bases and 6 bases, with 16 bases remaining between them. CDR3 in DNA: TGTGCCAGCACCCCTCACGGGAGACGCAATGAGCAGTTCTTC. Protein product: CASTPHGRRNEQFF. The full variable domain, its missing parts supplied by reference TRBV28 and TRBJ2-1, is DVKVTQSSRYLVKRTGEKVFLECVQDMDHENMFWYRQDPGLGLRLIYFSYDVKMKEKGDIPEGYSVSREKKERFSLILESASTNQTSMYLCASTPHGRRNEQFFGPGTRLTVL.

The rearrangement links TRBV5-1 to TRBJ2-3; maybe TRBD2 (6 bases). CDR1 and CDR2 (germline): SGHRS, YFSETQ. This CDR3 spans 16 amino acids. V lost 0 bases and J lost 3, with 14 bases in between. CDR3 region: CASSLGSLGGTDTQYF. The DNA of the CDR3 is TGCGCCAGCAGCTTGGGTTCCCTGGGGGGAACAGATACGCAGTATTTT.

Only a few counts were recorded for this clone. The genes are TRBV28 and TRBJ1-2; the match to TRBD1 covers 9 bases. V lost 4 bases, J lost 5 bases, and 8 bases stayed unmatched. This CDR3 has 15 residues. Germline-derived CDR1 and CDR2 are MDHEN and SYDVKM. The DNA for the CDR3 is TGTGCCAGCAGTTCCGGGACAGGGCGGGGATATGGCTACACCTTC. It encodes CASSSGTGRGYGYTF.

This clone was seen a handful of times. This chain uses TRBV5-1 with TRBJ1-5; no clear D. The CDR3 totals 17 residues. Germline V gene data show CDR1 as SGHRS and CDR2 as YFSETQ. The ends were cut back, 4 bases at V and 0 bases at J, with 17 bases in the middle. The CDR3 DNA is TGCGCCAGCAGCCGAAGTGAGAGGGCCTATAGCAATCAGCCCCAGCATTTT. It is translated as CASSRSERAYSNQPQHF.

V usage is TRBV18 and J usage is TRBJ2-7, with D perhaps matching TRBD1 or TRBD2 (5 bases each). The CDR3 totals 15 residues. Per the germline V gene, CDR1 is KGHSH and CDR2 is LQKENI. Trimming stripped 6 bases from V and 0 bases from J, with 15 bases between. CDR3 nucleotide sequence: TGTGCCAGCTCCCGGGGACCCACGAGCTCCTACGAGCAGTACTTC. This codes for CASSRGPTSSYEQYF. Full variable domain (missing parts from reference TRBV18 and TRBJ2-7): NAGVMQNPRHLVRRRGQEARLRCSPMKGHSHVYWYRQLPEEGLKFMVYLQKENIIDESGMPKERFSAEFPKEGPSILRIQQVVRGDSAAYFCASSRGPTSSYEQYFGPGTRLTVT.

The chain has TRBV10-2 and TRBJ2-1; D gene ambiguous. There are 11 residues in the CDR3. V was pared by 5 bases and J by 5 bases, with 4 bases between. The germline V gene encodes CDR1 WSHSY and CDR2 SAAADI. CDR3 loop: CASSPHNEQFF. In DNA form, the CDR3 reads TGCGCCAGCAGTCCCCACAATGAGCAGTTCTTC.

This chain uses TRBV7-2 with TRBJ2-1; TRBD2 matches at 9 bases. The J segment lost 9 bases and the V segment lost 6 bases, leaving 12 bases of the junction unmatched. CDR1 SGHTA and CDR2 FQGNSA come from the germline V gene. This CDR3 spans 15 amino acids. CDR3 DNA sequence: TGTGCCAGCAGTGCCCCGGGACTAGCCTTGTTTGAGCAGTTCTTC. Protein product: CASSAPGLALFEQFF.

The sample holds a few counts of this clone. V and J are TRBV6-1 and TRBJ2-1; D not resolved. This CDR3 contains 14 residues. Between the trimmed V and J ends, which lost 6 bases and 5 bases, there was a span of 14 bases. Germline V gene sequence: CDR1 MNHNS, CDR2 SASEGT. The CDR3 DNA reads as TGTGCCAGCAGGCTAATGGCGACAAACAATGAGCAGTTCTTC. Its protein product is CASRLMATNNEQFF.

V is TRBV5-1 and J is TRBJ2-2; the D is unclear. Germline CDR1 is SGHRS and CDR2 is YFSETQ. Trimming removed 1 base at V and 5 bases at J, with 6 bases between. The CDR3 loop spans 13 amino acids. CDR3 protein: CASSLSATGELFF. CDR3 bases: TGCGCCAGCAGCTTGTCTGCTACCGGGGAGCTGTTTTTT.

This clone came up a few times. The chain couples TRBV7-3 to TRBJ1-1; 7 nucleotides agree with TRBD1. CDR1 and CDR2 from the germline V gene are SGHTA and FQGTGA. The CDR3 length is 14 residues. Trimming removed 5 bases from V and 3 bases from J; junction bases left unmatched: 6. CDR3 sequence reads: CASSGSTGYTEAFF. CDR3 coding DNA: TGTGCCAGCAGCGGATCGACAGGGTACACTGAAGCTTTCTTT.

The rearrangement links TRBV5-3 to TRBJ1-5; the D is unclear. TRBV5-3 is labeled an ORF, and its function is uncertain. The CDR3 is made up of 15 amino acids. V was trimmed by 4 bases and J by 0 bases, leaving 11 bases between them. Here the CDR3 reads CARSSLGNSNQPQHF. The CDR3 DNA sequence: TGTGCCAGAAGCAGTCTCGGTAATAGCAATCAGCCCCAGCATTTT.

This clone was seen more than once but under ten times. The J gene is TRBJ2-1, the V gene TRBV4-2; TRBD2 matches 10 bases. Germline assignment: CDR1 LGHNA and CDR2 YNFKEQ. The CDR3 runs 16 residues. V lost 2 bases, J lost 7 bases, and 8 bases stayed unmatched. The CDR3 DNA reads as TGTGCCAGCAGCCAACAAAAGGCTAGCGGGAGTAATGAGCAGTTCTTC. This translates into CASSQQKASGSNEQFF.

This clone has just a few counts. This chain joins TRBV6-5 and TRBJ2-6; D unclear. Trimming removed 4 bases from V and 2 bases from J, with 3 bases in between. There are 13 residues in the CDR3. CDR1 and CDR2 (germline): MNHEY, SVGAGI. CDR3: CASSSPGANVLTF. The CDR3 DNA sequence: TGTGCCAGCAGTTCCCCTGGGGCCAACGTCCTGACTTTC.

The chain links TRBV12-5 to TRBJ2-7; the D gene is possibly TRBD1 (6 bases). Germline CDR1 LGHNT, CDR2 FRNRAP. This CDR3 has 15 amino acids. V lost 7 bases and J 4 bases, leaving 20 bases between the germline ends. DNA for the CDR3: TGTGCTAGTGACCCACAGGGTAGACCTCTGTACGAGCAGTACTTC. Amino acid sequence: CASDPQGRPLYEQYF.

Only a few counts were recorded for this clone. The chain carries TRBV27 and TRBJ2-3, with D tentatively TRBD2 (6 bases). CDR1 MNHEY and CDR2 SMNVEV come from the germline V gene (reference sequence). The CDR3 spans 15 residues. V lost 4 bases, J lost 0 bases, and 11 bases lay in between. Here the CDR3 reads CASSWLATSTDTQYF. The CDR3 nucleotides read TGTGCCAGCAGTTGGCTAGCGACTAGCACAGATACGCAGTATTTT.